This T cell receptor beta chain was retrieved from a study of Ad26.COV2.S vaccination and SARS-CoV-2 variants. Study observations and caveats: Overall T cell responses may have been underestimated by the analyses of TCR breadth and depth. CD8+ and CD4+ T cells specific for spike reportedly responded with substantial breadth after vaccination.

Comments on this clone: Its specificity is unknown.

Germline loops: CDR1 MNHEY, CDR2 SVGAGI. Between the trimmed V and J ends, which lost 8 bases and 7 bases, there was a span of 17 bases. This CDR3 is built from 14 residues. Generated by immunoSEQ multiplex PCR, the TCRdb table keeps only in-frame clones and is missing some. The table includes about 140,000 clones, about nine tenths detected once. Sequenced here: peripheral blood, sampled after recovery from COVID-19. This clonotype originated in a human donor who had recovered from COVID-19. The rearrangement joins TRBV6-5 to TRBJ1-4, with TRBD1 as a possible D gene (5 bases). The CDR3 region is CASVRGRAGEKLFF. DNA of the CDR3: TGTGCCAGCGTTCGGGGCAGAGCTGGTGAAAAACTGTTTTTT.